A selection of T cell receptor beta chains follows, all from one sample in a study of T cells after yellow fever vaccination. TCRdb analysed the 5' RACE reads with MiXCR anew, one entry per CDR3 protein. The repertoire includes under 300,000 distinct CDR3 sequences, 6.9% of them detected once, and about 0.9% sits in the top ten. The sample in question was CD4+ T cells sorted from PBMCs, obtained 15 days after the yellow fever booster vaccination. These receptor sequences come from a man aged 25 to 40 who received the YFV17D yellow fever vaccine. CDR3s include the opening cysteine and the closing phenylalanine or tryptophan. Each record gives: V gene, clone size, J gene, D gene, CDR3 DNA, CDR3 protein. D genes are given only for firm matches. Rows may omit the clone size; those that give it use once, few, many or a size class.

>TRBV9|many|TRBJ1-1|-
TGTGCCAGCAGCGTAGCTCCGGGACGGGAGAACACTGAAGCTTTCTTT
CASSVAPGRENTEAFF
>TRBV20-1|many|TRBJ1-1|-
TGCAGTGCCAAGGTCCGGGTCTCCATCACTGAAGCTTTCTTT
CSAKVRVSITEAFF
>TRBV20-1|many|TRBJ1-5|TRBD1
TGCAGTGCCGTAGGACAGGGCAATCAGCCCCAGCATTTT
CSAVGQGNQPQHF
>TRBV28|-|TRBJ2-7|-
TGTGCCAGCAGTCGCCGGGACGAGCAGTACTTC
CASSRRDEQYF
>TRBV5-1|-|TRBJ2-7|-
TGCGCCAGCAGCTTGGAGACGGGTTACGAGCAGTACTTC
CASSLETGYEQYF
>TRBV5-1|-|TRBJ2-2|-
TGCGCCAGCAGCCGCTGGGCGGCGGCCTCGAACACCGGGGAGCTGTTTTTT
CASSRWAAASNTGELFF
>TRBV4-3|-|TRBJ1-1|-
TGCGCCAGCAGCCAGGCTACATGGAACACTGAAGCTTTCTTT
CASSQATWNTEAFF
>TRBV5-1|few|TRBJ1-2|-
TGCGCCAGCAGCTTTGAGGCTATGACCTATGGCTACACCTTC
CASSFEAMTYGYTF
>TRBV7-2|many|TRBJ2-7|-
TGTGCCAGCAGCAGGAATGTGTACGAGCAGTACTTC
CASSRNVYEQYF
>TRBV12-3/TRBV12-4|-|TRBJ1-2|-
TGTGCCAGCAACCGACGGAACTATGGCTACACCTTC
CASNRRNYGYTF
>TRBV7-2|few|TRBJ2-5|-
TGTGCCAGCAGCACCGGGACCGCCAGGCCCCAGTACTTC
CASSTGTARPQYF
>TRBV5-6|-|TRBJ2-3|-
TGTGCCAGCAGCTTGGGACACCCCACAGATACGCAGTATTTT
CASSLGHPTDTQYF
>TRBV4-3|many|TRBJ2-1|TRBD2
TGCGCCAGCAAATTTAACCCGGGAGGGTACAATGAGCAGTTCTTC
CASKFNPGGYNEQFF
>TRBV15|-|TRBJ2-5|-
TGTGCCACCAGCAGAGATTGGATGGAGACCCAGTACTTC
CATSRDWMETQYF
>TRBV12-3/TRBV12-4|many|TRBJ2-5|-
TGTGCCAGCAGTTTCAGGGTTTGGGAGACCCAGTACTTC
CASSFRVWETQYF
>TRBV7-2|many|TRBJ2-3|-
TGTGCCAGCAGCCTATATGGCACAGATACGCAGTATTTT
CASSLYGTDTQYF
>TRBV7-2|few|TRBJ2-7|-
TGTGCCAGCACCCAGGGTTACCACGAGCAGTACTTC
CASTQGYHEQYF
>TRBV4-2|few|TRBJ1-4|TRBD1
TGTGCCAGCAGCCATCCGGGACAGGGTAGGGAAAAACTGTTTTTT
CASSHPGQGREKLFF
>TRBV7-2|-|TRBJ2-5|TRBD2
TGTGCCAGCGGCACTAGCGGGAGTGGACGGGAGACCCAGTACTTC
CASGTSGSGRETQYF
>TRBV7-2|-|TRBJ2-1|-
TGTGCCAGCAGCTTAAGCTCCCCCATCAATGAGCAGTTCTTC
CASSLSSPINEQFF
>TRBV5-1|many|TRBJ2-7|TRBD1
TGCGCCAGCAGCCCAGGCGCACTTGGGACAGGGCAATTCTACGAGCAGTACTTC
CASSPGALGTGQFYEQYF
>TRBV3-1|few|TRBJ1-5|-
TGTGCCAGCAGCCAAGGTGATCCCCCCCGGGCCCAGCATTTT
CASSQGDPPRAQHF
>TRBV12-3/TRBV12-4|few|TRBJ1-4|-
TGTGCCAGCAGTTTGGGTCGGGTTAATGAAAAACTGTTTTTT
CASSLGRVNEKLFF
>TRBV5-1|-|TRBJ2-5|-
TGCGCCAGCAGCTCCGGACAGCACGGGGAGACCCAGTACTTC
CASSSGQHGETQYF
>TRBV3-1|-|TRBJ1-1|-
TGTGCCAGTGGGATTACGAACACTGAAGCTTTCTTT
CASGITNTEAFF
>TRBV5-4|-|TRBJ2-7|TRBD1
TGTGCCAGCAGCAGATTTGACAGGGAGATCTACGAGCAGTACTTC
CASSRFDREIYEQYF
>TRBV5-1|few|TRBJ1-1|-
TGCGCCAGCAGCTTGGCCGCCAGCCATGAAGCTTTCTTT
CASSLAASHEAFF
>TRBV12-3/TRBV12-4|few|TRBJ2-1|TRBD1
TGTGCCAGCAGTTACCTGGACAGGGTGGGTGGTGAGCAGTTCTTC
CASSYLDRVGGEQFF
>TRBV25-1|many|TRBJ2-1|-
TGTGCCAGCAGTGAATGGGGGGAGGAGCAGTTCTTC
CASSEWGEEQFF
>TRBV5-1|many|TRBJ1-1|-
TGCGCCAGCAGCCAGGAGAACACTGAAGCTTTCTTT
CASSQENTEAFF
>TRBV20-1|many|TRBJ2-1|-
TGCAGTGCTAGGTCAGGGGAAAATGAGCAGTTCTTC
CSARSGENEQFF
>TRBV29-1|-|TRBJ2-3|-
TGCAGCGGGGGGGAGCCCCCGGTCGCAGATACGCAGTATTTT
CSGGEPPVADTQYF
>TRBV11-2|-|TRBJ2-5|TRBD2
TGTGCCAGCAGCCGGAGAGGGAGGGTGGTAGCGAGACGGAACCAAGAGACCCAGTACTTC
CASSRRGRVVARRNQETQYF
>TRBV19|-|TRBJ1-1|-
TGTGCCAGTAGTATGGACAGTCCTGTAGCTTTCTTT
CASSMDSPVAFF
>TRBV9|many|TRBJ2-3|TRBD1
TGTGCCAGCAGCGTAGGCCAGGGGGCAGATACGCAGTATTTT
CASSVGQGADTQYF
>TRBV20-1|many|TRBJ2-7|TRBD2
TGCAGTGGGGGCGGGAGCGTGTACGAGCAGTACTTC
CSGGGSVYEQYF
>TRBV28|many|TRBJ1-5|-
TGTGCCAGCAGTTCCCCCCCACGGCAGCCCCAGCATTTT
CASSSPPRQPQHF
>TRBV15|-|TRBJ2-2|TRBD1
TGTGCCACCAGCAGTGGAATCGACAGGGGCGGGGAGCTGTTTTTT
CATSSGIDRGGELFF
>TRBV20-1|many|TRBJ2-3|TRBD2
TGCAGTGCTCAGGGGACTAGCGGGACCGAAGATACGCAGTATTTT
CSAQGTSGTEDTQYF
>TRBV4-2|few|TRBJ2-1|-
TGTGCCAGCAGCCAAGATCCTGGAGGGAGGGGGTACAATGAGCAGTTCTTC
CASSQDPGGRGYNEQFF
>TRBV5-1|few|TRBJ1-5|-
TGCGCCAGCAGCTTGGGCAGTAACGGCAATCAGCCCCAGCATTTT
CASSLGSNGNQPQHF
>TRBV19|few|TRBJ2-3|-
TGTGCCAGTAGTATAGACAGCCTCACAGATACGCAGTATTTT
CASSIDSLTDTQYF
>TRBV21-1|-|TRBJ2-1|-
TGTGCCCCAGCAGCAGTCGACCCACCGGGACGGACTGACAATGAGCAGTTCTTC
CAPAAVDPPGRTDNEQFF
>TRBV7-8|-|TRBJ2-7|-
TGTGCCAGCAGCTTAGGGGGCCGGACGGACGAGCAGTACTTC
CASSLGGRTDEQYF
>TRBV12-3/TRBV12-4|few|TRBJ2-3|TRBD1
TGTGCCAGCAGTGGGCGGGACAGGGTCGCAGATACGCAGTATTTT
CASSGRDRVADTQYF
>TRBV20-1|many|TRBJ2-1|-
TGCAGTGCGGGGTGGACGAGCTCCTACAATGAGCAGTTCTTC
CSAGWTSSYNEQFF
>TRBV10-3|-|TRBJ2-7|-
TGTGCCATTTCGCCGGGGGGCACGGCCGAGCAGTACTTC
CAISPGGTAEQYF
>TRBV20-1|-|TRBJ2-5|TRBD1
TGCAGTGCTACGACAGGGGCACTTTTGGAGACCCAGTACTTC
CSATTGALLETQYF
>TRBV5-1|-|TRBJ1-4|-
TGCGCCAGCAGCTACGGGGCTTCTAATGAAAAACTGTTTTTT
CASSYGASNEKLFF
>TRBV7-2|-|TRBJ2-3|-
TGTGCCAGCAGCTTAAGCAGGGGGGGCACAGATACGCAGTATTTT
CASSLSRGGTDTQYF
>TRBV10-3|-|TRBJ2-7|-
TGTGCCATTGGGGGGGCGAGCTCCTACGAGCAGTACTTC
CAIGGASSYEQYF
>TRBV30|-|TRBJ2-2|TRBD2
TGTGCCTGGAGTCGACTAGCGGGGGCCGGGGAGCTGTTTTTT
CAWSRLAGAGELFF
>TRBV11-1|many|TRBJ2-3|-
TGTGCCAGCAGCTCCTGGTCAAGTACGCAGTATTTT
CASSSWSSTQYF
>TRBV6-1|-|TRBJ2-1|-
TGTGCCAGCAGTGAACGGGACCGCTTTGAGCAGTTCTTC
CASSERDRFEQFF
>TRBV12-3/TRBV12-4|many|TRBJ1-5|TRBD1
TGTGCCAGCATCCACGACAGGGGGTACAATCAGCCCCAGCATTTT
CASIHDRGYNQPQHF
>TRBV10-1|few|TRBJ2-1|TRBD2
TGCGCCAGCAGCCTAGCGGGAGAGGCCTACAATGAGCAGTTCTTC
CASSLAGEAYNEQFF
>TRBV7-2|few|TRBJ2-3|-
TGTGCCAGCAGCGTTAGGTCCCCGGTGACAGATACGCAGTATTTT
CASSVRSPVTDTQYF
>TRBV28|-|TRBJ2-7|-
TGTGCCAGCACGGACAGCTCTTTGTACGAGCAGTACTTC
CASTDSSLYEQYF
>TRBV10-3|few|TRBJ2-7|-
TGTGCCATCAGTGCGCTCGGGACAACCTACGAGCAGTACTTC
CAISALGTTYEQYF
>TRBV5-1|-|TRBJ2-5|-
TGCGCCAGCAGCTTGGTACTGTCAGGTCAAAACGATGTGGAGACCCAGTACTTC
CASSLVLSGQNDVETQYF